The next 4 T cell receptor beta chains were all read from a single sample in a study of CD8+ T cells in alopecia areata. Treatment here: oral pan-JAK inhibitor, 5-10 mg twice daily. Reverse transcribed after extraction, RNA yielded cDNA as the sequencing template. Produced via immunoSEQ multiplex PCR; TCRdb's table is partial and in-frame only. Of approximately 280,000 clones listed, 58% are singletons. The sample here was CD4+ T cells sorted from blood, taken at week 24, from a patient treated with tofacitinib. These receptors came from a human donor with alopecia areata.

This sequence joins TRBV27 and TRBJ1-2; a possible D gene is TRBD1 (6 bases). The CDR3 sequence is 12 residues long. The V and J ends lost 7 bases and 7 bases respectively, with 13 bases between them. CDR1 is MNHEY, CDR2 SMNVEV, per germline (reference sequence). The chain's CDR3 is CASTRRGAGYTF. Here the CDR3 DNA reads TGTGCCAGCACCCGGCGGGGGGCTGGCTACACCTTC.

The genes are TRBV15 and TRBJ1-1; D is unresolved. From germline, CDR1 is LNHNV and CDR2 YYDKDF (reference sequence). Trimming cost V 0 bases and J 2 bases, with 10 bases left between them. The CDR3 covers 15 residues. CDR3 region: CATSREARSNTEAFF. Written as DNA, the CDR3 is TGTGCCACCAGCAGAGAGGCCAGATCAAACACTGAAGCTTTCTTT.

The chain joins TRBV2 to TRBJ2-7; D gene uncertain. The CDR3 is 14 residues long. CDR1 and CDR2 (germline): SNHLY, FYNNEI. Trimming took off 0 bases at V and 7 bases at J, with 13 bases between the two ends. The CDR3 region is CASSEAPVRMEQYF. For the CDR3, the DNA is TGTGCCAGCAGTGAAGCCCCCGTCCGGATGGAGCAGTACTTC.

This chain links TRBV30 with TRBJ2-5; 10 bases are shared with TRBD1. The CDR3 sequence is 14 residues long. Germline V gene data show CDR1 as GTSNPN and CDR2 as SVGIG (reference sequence). V was pared by 4 bases and J by 5 bases, with 7 bases of the junction left unmatched. The CDR3, as DNA: TGTGCCTGGACAAGACAGGGGGCCTGGGAGACCCAGTACTTC. This encodes CAWTRQGAWETQYF.